The rows below give T cell receptor beta chains drawn from one sample of a study of shared clonotypes between healthy human individuals. The assay was immunoSEQ multiplex PCR, and TCRdb's table has in-frame clones only and misses some. The sample lists roughly 2.2 million clones; about 92% were seen once. The sequencing sample was made of naive CD4+ T cells from PBMCs. The receptors were gathered from a man between 18 and 29 years old in good health. Some clones in this sample may be carry-over from other donors' samples. CDR3s include the opening cysteine and the closing phenylalanine or tryptophan. Fields, in order: clone size, V gene, D gene, J gene, CDR3 protein, CDR3 DNA. A D gene is named only where the DNA matches it firmly. The listing skips clone size in some rows; elsewhere it reads once, few, many or a size class.

-	TRBV27	TRBD2	TRBJ2-7	CASSAVGLAISYEQYF	TGTGCCAGCAGTGCGGTGGGACTAGCGATTTCCTACGAGCAGTACTTC
-	TRBV6-1	-	TRBJ1-5	CASEVTRKQPQHF	TGTGCCAGCGAGGTAACACGCAAACAGCCCCAGCATTTT
-	TRBV5-4	-	TRBJ2-7	CASSLAAGRSYEQYF	TGTGCCAGCAGCTTGGCCGCCGGCCGCTCCTACGAGCAGTACTTC
once	TRBV6-1	-	TRBJ1-3	CASREQAYSGNTIYF	TGTGCCAGCAGGGAACAGGCGTACTCTGGAAACACCATATATTTT
-	TRBV28	-	TRBJ2-3	CASSSIELNSDTQYF	TGTGCCAGCAGTTCTATTGAGTTGAATTCAGATACGCAGTATTTT
-	TRBV5-1	-	TRBJ1-1	CASSLEAMNTEAFF	TGCGCCAGCAGCTTAGAAGCCATGAACACTGAAGCTTTCTTT
-	TRBV2	TRBD2	TRBJ2-1	CASSERGRAANEQFF	TGTGCCAGCAGTGAACGCGGGAGGGCCGCGAATGAGCAGTTCTTC
-	TRBV5-1	TRBD2	TRBJ2-2	CASSLGTSGSEELFF	TGCGCCAGCAGCTTGGGGACTAGCGGGAGTGAGGAGCTGTTTTTT
-	TRBV5-1	TRBD2	TRBJ2-2	CASSLVAGAHTGELFF	TGCGCCAGCAGCTTGGTAGCGGGAGCTCACACCGGGGAGCTGTTTTTT
-	TRBV5-6	-	TRBJ1-4	CASSLVGGPNEKLFF	TGTGCCAGCAGCTTAGTTGGGGGTCCTAATGAAAAACTGTTTTTT
-	TRBV27	-	TRBJ1-2	CASSPAGLPNGYTF	TGTGCCAGCAGTCCCGCGGGACTCCCTAACGGCTACACCTTC
-	TRBV7-9	-	TRBJ2-1	CASSFWVPDNEQFF	TGTGCCAGCAGCTTCTGGGTCCCGGACAATGAGCAGTTCTTC
few	TRBV2	-	TRBJ1-1	CASSSMNTEAFF	TGTGCCAGCTCCTCCATGAACACTGAAGCTTTCTTT
-	TRBV6-1	-	TRBJ1-5	CASRSWGQPQHF	TGTGCCAGCAGATCGTGGGGTCAGCCCCAGCATTTT
-	TRBV15	TRBD1	TRBJ2-7	CATSSAGTGAYEQYF	TGTGCCACCAGCAGTGCCGGGACAGGGGCCTACGAGCAGTACTTC
-	TRBV28	TRBD2	TRBJ2-7	CASSPGTSITEQYF	TGTGCCAGCAGCCCCGGGACTAGTATTACCGAGCAGTACTTC
-	TRBV6-5	TRBD1	TRBJ1-3	CASSYDRAGNTIYF	TGTGCCAGCAGTTACGACAGGGCTGGAAACACCATATATTTT
-	TRBV19	-	TRBJ2-7	CASGDQLYEQYF	TGTGCCAGTGGGGACCAGCTCTACGAGCAGTACTTC
-	TRBV5-1	-	TRBJ2-5	CASSLAGFERETQYF	TGCGCCAGCAGCTTGGCAGGGTTCGAGAGAGAGACCCAGTACTTC
once	TRBV7-9	-	TRBJ1-1	CASSFSGGNTEAFF	TGTGCCAGCAGCTTTTCGGGGGGGAACACTGAAGCTTTCTTT
-	TRBV5-6	TRBD1	TRBJ1-5	CASSSSPGQGFLQPQHF	TGTGCCAGCAGCTCGAGCCCCGGACAGGGGTTTCTTCAGCCCCAGCATTTT
-	TRBV25-1	TRBD1	TRBJ2-4	CASSEYGDRGQAKNIQYF	TGTGCCAGCAGTGAATATGGGGACAGGGGGCAAGCCAAAAACATTCAGTACTTC
once	TRBV19	TRBD1	TRBJ2-7	CASKGQLHEQYF	TGTGCCAGTAAGGGACAGCTCCACGAGCAGTACTTC
-	TRBV19	TRBD2	TRBJ2-1	CASSSLPGTSGKDYNEQFF	TGTGCCAGTAGTAGCCTACCCGGGACTAGCGGGAAGGACTACAATGAGCAGTTCTTC
-	TRBV28	-	TRBJ2-7	CASRTSWGPYEQYF	TGTGCCAGCAGAACGTCCTGGGGCCCCTACGAGCAGTACTTC
-	TRBV28	-	TRBJ2-7	CACRPEGPYEQYF	TGTGCCTGCCGCCCGGAGGGGCCTTACGAGCAGTACTTC
once	TRBV5-1	-	TRBJ2-3	CASSFFSLGMDTQYF	TGCGCCAGCAGCTTCTTTTCTCTGGGTATGGATACGCAGTATTTT
-	TRBV5-1	-	TRBJ2-3	CASTPATSTDTQYF	TGCGCCAGCACGCCAGCGACTAGCACAGATACGCAGTATTTT
-	TRBV30	TRBD1	TRBJ1-3	CAWSVLTGRNTIYF	TGTGCCTGGAGTGTACTGACAGGGAGAAACACCATATATTTT
-	TRBV7-9	-	TRBJ1-3	CASSSAGNTIYF	TGTGCCAGCAGCTCCGCTGGAAACACCATATATTTT
-	TRBV4-1	TRBD1	TRBJ1-1	CASSHTLRQGMYTEAFF	TGCGCCAGCAGCCACACCCTTCGACAGGGTATGTACACTGAAGCTTTCTTT
once	TRBV6-5	-	TRBJ2-6	CASRYSGANVLTF	TGTGCCAGCAGGTACTCTGGGGCCAACGTCCTGACTTTC
-	TRBV6-5	-	TRBJ2-5	CASSRQIKETQYF	TGTGCCAGCAGCCGACAGATAAAAGAGACCCAGTACTTC
-	TRBV7-8	TRBD1	TRBJ1-2	CASSKRDRGLDGYTF	TGTGCCAGCAGCAAGCGGGACAGGGGGCTGGATGGCTACACCTTC
once	TRBV7-9	TRBD2	TRBJ2-3	CASSFWSGSADTQYF	TGTGCCAGCAGCTTCTGGAGCGGGAGTGCAGATACGCAGTATTTT
-	TRBV15	TRBD1	TRBJ2-7	CATSRDRGGVGYEQYF	TGTGCCACCAGCAGAGATAGAGGGGGCGTCGGGTACGAGCAGTACTTC
-	TRBV7-2	-	TRBJ1-1	CASSLGRGGGTEAFF	TGTGCCAGCAGCTTAGGCAGGGGAGGGGGCACTGAAGCTTTCTTT
-	TRBV6-5	-	TRBJ1-2	CASSYSWQTVGYGYTF	TGTGCCAGCAGTTACTCTTGGCAGACAGTCGGCTATGGCTACACCTTC
-	TRBV7-9	-	TRBJ1-4	CASSGELNEKLFF	TGTGCCAGCAGCGGGGAACTTAATGAAAAACTGTTTTTT
-	TRBV29-1	TRBD1	TRBJ2-6	CSVVGTVGSGANVLTF	TGCAGCGTTGTCGGGACAGTGGGCTCTGGGGCCAACGTCCTGACTTTC
-	TRBV7-2	TRBD2	TRBJ2-1	CASSLVGTGAGAYNEQFF	TGTGCCAGCAGCTTAGTGGGGACTGGCGCGGGAGCGTACAATGAGCAGTTCTTC
-	TRBV18	-	TRBJ2-7	CASSPSGEIAYEQYF	TGTGCCAGCTCACCTTCAGGGGAAATCGCCTACGAGCAGTACTTC
-	TRBV15	-	TRBJ1-4	CATSRDPGIPEKLFF	TGTGCCACCAGCAGAGATCCAGGAATCCCTGAAAAACTGTTTTTT
-	TRBV14	-	TRBJ2-2	CASSQVQGGLAGELFF	TGTGCCAGCAGCCAAGTTCAGGGCGGTCTCGCCGGGGAGCTGTTTTTT
-	TRBV9	-	TRBJ1-4	CASSPRGGFQEKLFF	TGTGCCAGCAGCCCCCGGGGTGGGTTTCAAGAAAAACTGTTTTTT
-	TRBV15	-	TRBJ1-1	CATSRGRGQMNTEAFF	TGTGCCACCAGCAGAGGGCGGGGTCAGATGAACACTGAAGCTTTCTTT
once	TRBV28	TRBD1	TRBJ1-3	CASSPGGAKSGNTIYF	TGTGCCAGCAGTCCAGGGGGCGCGAAATCTGGAAACACCATATATTTT
-	TRBV27	-	TRBJ2-7	CASSLLGLGRNEQYF	TGTGCCAGCAGTTTACTGGGACTGGGTAGAAACGAGCAGTACTTC
-	TRBV7-2	-	TRBJ1-5	CASSLQGNQPQHF	TGTGCCAGCAGCTTACAGGGGAATCAGCCCCAGCATTTT
-	TRBV29-1	-	TRBJ1-2	CSVNGGGLANYGYTF	TGCAGCGTAAACGGTGGCGGACTAGCTAACTATGGCTACACCTTC
once	TRBV30	-	TRBJ1-2	CAWSVTSVYYGYTF	TGTGCCTGGAGTGTGACAAGCGTATACTATGGCTACACCTTC